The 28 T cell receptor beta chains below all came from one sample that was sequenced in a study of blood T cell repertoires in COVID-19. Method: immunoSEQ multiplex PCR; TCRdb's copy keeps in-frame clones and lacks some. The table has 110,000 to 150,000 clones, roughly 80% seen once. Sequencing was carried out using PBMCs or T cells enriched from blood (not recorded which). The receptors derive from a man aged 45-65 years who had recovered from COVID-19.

CDR3 sequence: CASRGTGGGEKLFF. The CDR3 nucleotides are TGTGCCAGCAGGGGAACAGGGGGCGGTGAAAAACTGTTTTTT. The V call is TRBV6-5, the J call TRBJ1-4; TRBD1 matches 9 bases. J was trimmed by 7 bases and V by 6 bases; bases with no gene match: 6. CDR3 size: 14 residues. The germline V gene encodes CDR1 MNHEY and CDR2 SVGAGI.

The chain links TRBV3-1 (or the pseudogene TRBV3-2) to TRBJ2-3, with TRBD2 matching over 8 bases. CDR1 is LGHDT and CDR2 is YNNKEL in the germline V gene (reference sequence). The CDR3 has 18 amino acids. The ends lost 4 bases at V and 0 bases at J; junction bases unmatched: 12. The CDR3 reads CASSPGRLARYSTDTQYF. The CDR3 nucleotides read TGTGCCAGCAGCCCCGGACGACTAGCGAGGTATAGCACAGATACGCAGTATTTT.

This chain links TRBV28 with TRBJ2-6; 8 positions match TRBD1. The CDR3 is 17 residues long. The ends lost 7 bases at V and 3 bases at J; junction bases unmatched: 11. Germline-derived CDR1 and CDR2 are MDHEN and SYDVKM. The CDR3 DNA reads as TGTGCCAGCATGGCGTCTCAGGGGGCCAGTGGGGCCAACGTCCTGACTTTC. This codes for CASMASQGASGANVLTF. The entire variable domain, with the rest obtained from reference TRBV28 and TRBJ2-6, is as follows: DVKVTQSSRYLVKRTGEKVFLECVQDMDHENMFWYRQDPGLGLRLIYFSYDVKMKEKGDIPEGYSVSREKKERFSLILESASTNQTSMYLCASMASQGASGANVLTFGAGSRLTVL.

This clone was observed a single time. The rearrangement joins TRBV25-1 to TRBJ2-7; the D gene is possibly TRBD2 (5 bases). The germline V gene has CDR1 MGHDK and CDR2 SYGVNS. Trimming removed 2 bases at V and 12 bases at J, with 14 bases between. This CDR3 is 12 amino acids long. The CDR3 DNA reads TGTGCCAGCAGTGAAGTCGGGGTCCCCCCGTACTTC. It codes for CASSEVGVPPYF.

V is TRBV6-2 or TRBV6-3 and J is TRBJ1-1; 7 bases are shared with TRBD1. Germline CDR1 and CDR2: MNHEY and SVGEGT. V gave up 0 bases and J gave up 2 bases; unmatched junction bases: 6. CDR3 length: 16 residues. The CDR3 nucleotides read TGTGCCAGCAGTTACTCGGAGGCAGGGGGAAACACTGAAGCTTTCTTT. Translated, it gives CASSYSEAGGNTEAFF.

This CDR3 reads CASRTGGSSYEQYF. CDR3 nucleotides: TGTGCCAGTAGGACAGGGGGCAGTTCCTACGAGCAGTACTTC. V is TRBV19 and J is TRBJ2-7; 10 nucleotides align to TRBD1. The CDR3 contains 14 residues. Trimming took 6 bases from V and 1 from J; bases not matched to a gene: 3. Germline CDR1 LNHDA, CDR2 SQIVND (reference sequence). The full variable domain, in which reference TRBV19 and TRBJ2-7 provide the parts outside the CDR3, is DGGITQSPKYLFRKEGQNVTLSCEQNLNHDAMYWYRQDPGQGLRLIYYSQIVNDFQKGDIAEGYSVSREKKESFPLTVTSAQKNPTAFYLCASRTGGSSYEQYFGPGTRLTVT.

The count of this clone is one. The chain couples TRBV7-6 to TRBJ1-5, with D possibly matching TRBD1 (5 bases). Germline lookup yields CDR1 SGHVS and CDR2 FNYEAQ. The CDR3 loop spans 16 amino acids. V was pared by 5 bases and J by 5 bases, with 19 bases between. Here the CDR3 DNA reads TGTGCCAGCAGCCCCCACCCTGCCAGGGACTATCAGCCCCAGCATTTT. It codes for CASSPHPARDYQPQHF.

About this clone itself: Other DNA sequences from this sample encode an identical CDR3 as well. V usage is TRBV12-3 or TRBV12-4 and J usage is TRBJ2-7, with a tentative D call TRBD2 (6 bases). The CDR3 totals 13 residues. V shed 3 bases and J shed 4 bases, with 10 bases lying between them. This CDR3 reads CASSFRGRYEQYF. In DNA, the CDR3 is TGTGCCAGCAGTTTTCGGGGGAGGTACGAGCAGTACTTC.

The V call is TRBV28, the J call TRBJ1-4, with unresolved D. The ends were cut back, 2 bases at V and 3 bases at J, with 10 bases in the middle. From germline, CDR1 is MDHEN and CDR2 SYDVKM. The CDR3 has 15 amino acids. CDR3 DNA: TGTGCCAGCAGTTTACCCAGGCTGGCTAATGAAAAACTGTTTTTT. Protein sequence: CASSLPRLANEKLFF.

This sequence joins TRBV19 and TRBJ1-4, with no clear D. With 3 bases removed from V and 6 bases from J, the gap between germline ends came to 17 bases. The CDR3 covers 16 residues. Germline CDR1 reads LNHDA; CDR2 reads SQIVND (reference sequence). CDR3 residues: CASSMLRGISDEKLFF. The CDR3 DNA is TGTGCCAGTAGTATGTTGAGAGGGATATCGGATGAAAAACTGTTTTTT. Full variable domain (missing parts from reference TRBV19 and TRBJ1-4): DGGITQSPKYLFRKEGQNVTLSCEQNLNHDAMYWYRQDPGQGLRLIYYSQIVNDFQKGDIAEGYSVSREKKESFPLTVTSAQKNPTAFYLCASSMLRGISDEKLFFGSGTQLSVL.

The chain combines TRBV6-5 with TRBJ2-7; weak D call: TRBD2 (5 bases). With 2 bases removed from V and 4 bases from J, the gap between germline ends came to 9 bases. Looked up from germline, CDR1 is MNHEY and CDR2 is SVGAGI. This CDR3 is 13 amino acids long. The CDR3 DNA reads TGTGCCAGCAGTTACGAGGGTCGGTACGAGCAGTACTTC. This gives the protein CASSYEGRYEQYF.

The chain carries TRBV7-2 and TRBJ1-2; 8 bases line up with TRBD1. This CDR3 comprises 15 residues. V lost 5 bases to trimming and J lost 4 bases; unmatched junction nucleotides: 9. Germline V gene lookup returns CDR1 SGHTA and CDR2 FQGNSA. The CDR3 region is CASSARGPTTYGYTF. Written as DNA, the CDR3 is TGTGCCAGCAGCGCCAGGGGGCCAACAACCTATGGCTACACCTTC.

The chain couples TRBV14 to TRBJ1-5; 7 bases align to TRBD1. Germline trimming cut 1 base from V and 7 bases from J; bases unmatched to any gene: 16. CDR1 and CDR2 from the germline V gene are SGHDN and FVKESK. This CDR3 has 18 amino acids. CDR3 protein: CASSQVGQEGDKRQPQHF. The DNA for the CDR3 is TGTGCCAGCAGCCAAGTTGGACAGGAGGGGGATAAAAGACAGCCCCAGCATTTT.

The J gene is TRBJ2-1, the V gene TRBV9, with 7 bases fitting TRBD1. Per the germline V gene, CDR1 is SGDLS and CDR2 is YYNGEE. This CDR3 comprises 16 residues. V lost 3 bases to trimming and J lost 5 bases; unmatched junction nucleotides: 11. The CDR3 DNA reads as TGTGCCAGCAGCGCCAACCGGGACAGAGAAAACAATGAGCAGTTCTTC. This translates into CASSANRDRENNEQFF.

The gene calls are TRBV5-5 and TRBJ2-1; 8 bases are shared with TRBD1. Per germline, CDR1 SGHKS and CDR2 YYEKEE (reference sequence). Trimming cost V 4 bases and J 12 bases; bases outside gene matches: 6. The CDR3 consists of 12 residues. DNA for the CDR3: TGTGCCAGCAGCCCGGACAGGGTCGGGCAGTTCTTC. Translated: CASSPDRVGQFF.

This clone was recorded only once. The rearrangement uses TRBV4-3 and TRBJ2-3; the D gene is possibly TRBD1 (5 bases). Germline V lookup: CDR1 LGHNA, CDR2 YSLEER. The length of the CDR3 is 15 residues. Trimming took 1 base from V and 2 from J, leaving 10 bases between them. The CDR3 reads CASSQATGYTDTQYF. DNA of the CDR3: TGCGCCAGCAGCCAAGCCACAGGATACACAGATACGCAGTATTTT.

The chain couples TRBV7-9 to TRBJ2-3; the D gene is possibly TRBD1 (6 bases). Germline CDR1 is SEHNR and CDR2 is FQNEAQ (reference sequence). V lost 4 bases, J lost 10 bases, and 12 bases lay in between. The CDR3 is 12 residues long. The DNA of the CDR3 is TGTGCCAGCAGCTCATTACAGGGTCCGCAGTATTTT. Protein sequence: CASSSLQGPQYF.

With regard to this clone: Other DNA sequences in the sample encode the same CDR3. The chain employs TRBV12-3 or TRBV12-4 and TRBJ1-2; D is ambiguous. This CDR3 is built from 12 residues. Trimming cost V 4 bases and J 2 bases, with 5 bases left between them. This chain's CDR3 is CASSSGNYGYTF. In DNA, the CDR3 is TGTGCCAGCAGTTCGGGGAACTATGGCTACACCTTC.

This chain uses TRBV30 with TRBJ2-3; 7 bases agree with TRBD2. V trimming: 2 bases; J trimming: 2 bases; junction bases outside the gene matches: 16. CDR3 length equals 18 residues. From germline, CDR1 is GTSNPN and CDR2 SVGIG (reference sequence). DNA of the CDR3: TGTGCCTGGAGTCCCCACCTCCTCAGGCGGGAGCCCACAGATACGCAGTATTTT. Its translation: CAWSPHLLRREPTDTQYF.

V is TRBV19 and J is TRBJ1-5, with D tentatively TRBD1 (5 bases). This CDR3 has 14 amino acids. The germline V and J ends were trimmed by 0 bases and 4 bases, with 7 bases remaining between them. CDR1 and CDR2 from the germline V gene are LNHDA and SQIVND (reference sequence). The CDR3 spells CASSIDGGNQPQHF. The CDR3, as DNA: TGTGCCAGTAGTATAGATGGGGGGAATCAGCCCCAGCATTTT.

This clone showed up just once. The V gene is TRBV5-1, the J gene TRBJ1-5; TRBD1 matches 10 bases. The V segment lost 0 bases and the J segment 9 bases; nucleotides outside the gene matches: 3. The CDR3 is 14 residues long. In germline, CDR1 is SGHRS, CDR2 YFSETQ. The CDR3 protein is CASSLGQGAAPQHF. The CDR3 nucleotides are TGCGCCAGCAGCTTGGGACAGGGGGCGGCGCCCCAGCATTTT.

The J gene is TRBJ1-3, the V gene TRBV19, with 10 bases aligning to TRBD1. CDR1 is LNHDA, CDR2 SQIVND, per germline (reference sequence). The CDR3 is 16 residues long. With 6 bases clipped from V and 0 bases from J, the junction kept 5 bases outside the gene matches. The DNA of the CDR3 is TGTGCCAGTAGCCCGACAGGGGGCCTCTCTGGAAACACCATATATTTT. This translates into CASSPTGGLSGNTIYF.

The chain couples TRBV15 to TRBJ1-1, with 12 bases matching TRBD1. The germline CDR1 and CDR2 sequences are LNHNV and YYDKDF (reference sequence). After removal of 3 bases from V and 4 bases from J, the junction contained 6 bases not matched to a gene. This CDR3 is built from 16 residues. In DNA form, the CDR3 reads TGTGCCACCAGCAGCGGGACAGGGGGCGAGGGCACTGAAGCTTTCTTT. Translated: CATSSGTGGEGTEAFF.

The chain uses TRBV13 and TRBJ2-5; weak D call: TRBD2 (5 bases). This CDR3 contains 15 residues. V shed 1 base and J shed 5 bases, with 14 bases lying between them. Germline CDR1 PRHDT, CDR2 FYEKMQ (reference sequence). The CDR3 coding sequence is TGTGCCAGCAGCTTAGATCCGGGGAGCAGGGAGACCCAGTACTTC. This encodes CASSLDPGSRETQYF.

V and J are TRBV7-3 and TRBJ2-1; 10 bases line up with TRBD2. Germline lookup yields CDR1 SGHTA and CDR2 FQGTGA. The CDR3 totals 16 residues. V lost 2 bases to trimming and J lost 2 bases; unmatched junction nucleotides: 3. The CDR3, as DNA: TGTGCCAGCAGCTTACTTAGCGGGGGGACCTACAATGAGCAGTTCTTC. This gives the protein CASSLLSGGTYNEQFF.

This CDR3 is CASSGTFFSYEQYF. CDR3 DNA sequence: TGTGCCAGCTCGGGGACTTTTTTTTCCTACGAGCAGTACTTC. The V call is TRBV19, the J call TRBJ2-7; D may be TRBD2 (6 bases). CDR1 is LNHDA, CDR2 SQIVND, per germline (reference sequence). V was trimmed by 9 bases and J by 1 base, leaving 16 bases between them. The CDR3 is 14 residues long.

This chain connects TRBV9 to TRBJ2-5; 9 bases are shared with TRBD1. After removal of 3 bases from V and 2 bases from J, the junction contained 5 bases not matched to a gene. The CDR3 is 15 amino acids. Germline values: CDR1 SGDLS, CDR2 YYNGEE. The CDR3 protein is CASSGVGTGQETQYF. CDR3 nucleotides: TGTGCCAGCAGCGGGGTCGGGACAGGGCAAGAGACCCAGTACTTC.

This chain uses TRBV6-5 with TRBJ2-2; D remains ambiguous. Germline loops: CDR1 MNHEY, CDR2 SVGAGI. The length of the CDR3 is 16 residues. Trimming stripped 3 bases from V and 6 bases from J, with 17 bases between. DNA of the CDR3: TGTGCCAGCAGTTATCGCGAGACCCCAGGATCCGGGGAGCTGTTTTTT. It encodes CASSYRETPGSGELFF.